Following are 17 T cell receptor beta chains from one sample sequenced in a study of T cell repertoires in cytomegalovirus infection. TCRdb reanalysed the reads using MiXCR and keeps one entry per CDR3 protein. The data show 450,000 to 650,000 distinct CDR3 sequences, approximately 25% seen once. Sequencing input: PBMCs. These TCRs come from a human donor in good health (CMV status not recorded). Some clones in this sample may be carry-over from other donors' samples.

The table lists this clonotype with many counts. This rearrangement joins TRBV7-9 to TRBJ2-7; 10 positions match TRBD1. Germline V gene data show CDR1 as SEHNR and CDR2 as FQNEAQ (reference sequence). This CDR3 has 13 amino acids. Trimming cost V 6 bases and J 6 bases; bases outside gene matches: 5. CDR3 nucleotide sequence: TGTGCCAGCAGTCCCGGGACAGGGGTCGAGCAGTACGTC. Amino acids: CASSPGTGVEQYV.

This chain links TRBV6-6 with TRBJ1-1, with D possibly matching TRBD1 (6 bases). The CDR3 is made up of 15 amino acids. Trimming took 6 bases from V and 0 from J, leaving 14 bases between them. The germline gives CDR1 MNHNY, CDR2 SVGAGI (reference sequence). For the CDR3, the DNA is TGTGCCAGCAGCCGAGGAGGGGGAATGAACACTGAAGCTTTCTTT. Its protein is CASSRGGGMNTEAFF.

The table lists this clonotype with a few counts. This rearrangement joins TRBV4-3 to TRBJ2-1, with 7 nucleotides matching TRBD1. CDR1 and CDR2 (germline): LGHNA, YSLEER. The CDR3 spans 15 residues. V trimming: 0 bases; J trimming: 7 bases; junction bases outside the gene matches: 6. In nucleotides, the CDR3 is TGCGCCAGCAGCCAAGACCACAGGGGTCTGAATGAGCAGTTCTTC. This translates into CASSQDHRGLNEQFF.

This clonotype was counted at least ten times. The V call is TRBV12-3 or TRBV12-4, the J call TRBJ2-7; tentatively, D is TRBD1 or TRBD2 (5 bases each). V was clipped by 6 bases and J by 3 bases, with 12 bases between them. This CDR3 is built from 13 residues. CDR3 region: CASSGDPFYEQYV. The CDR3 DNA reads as TGTGCCAGCAGCGGGGACCCCTTCTACGAGCAGTACGTC.

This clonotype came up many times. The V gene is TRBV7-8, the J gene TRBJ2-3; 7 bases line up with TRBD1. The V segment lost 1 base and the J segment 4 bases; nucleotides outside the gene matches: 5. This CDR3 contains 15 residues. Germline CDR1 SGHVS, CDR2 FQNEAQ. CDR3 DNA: TGTGCCAGCAGCTTAGAGGGGGCGCCATCAGATACGCAGTATTTT. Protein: CASSLEGAPSDTQYF.

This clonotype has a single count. CDR3 nucleotide sequence: TGTGCCAGCAGCCTCCCACCGGGACAGGGGGCGAACATTCAGTACTTC. Translating gives CASSLPPGQGANIQYF. The chain has TRBV7-9 and TRBJ2-4, with 12 bases identical to TRBD1. J gave up 7 bases and V 5 bases, and 9 bases lay outside the gene matches. The CDR3 covers 16 residues. The germline gives CDR1 SEHNR, CDR2 FQNEAQ (reference sequence).

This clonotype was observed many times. CDR3 coding DNA: TGTGCCAGCAGCTTAGTAGGGGGCTTCAATAATTCACCCCTCCACTTT. This codes for CASSLVGGFNNSPLHF. The chain couples TRBV7-2 to TRBJ1-6; 7 bases agree with TRBD1. Trimming removed 1 base from V and 5 bases from J; junction bases left unmatched: 5. The germline V gene encodes CDR1 SGHTA and CDR2 FQGNSA. The CDR3 is made up of 16 amino acids.

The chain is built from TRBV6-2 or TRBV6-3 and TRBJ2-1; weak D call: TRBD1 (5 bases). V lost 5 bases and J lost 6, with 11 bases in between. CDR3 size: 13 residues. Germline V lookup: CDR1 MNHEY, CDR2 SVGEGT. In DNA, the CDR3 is TGTGCCAGCAGTAACTACCAGGGCAATGAGCAGTTCTTC. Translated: CASSNYQGNEQFF.

CDR3 sequence (DNA): TGTGCCAGCAGCCCCGCCTCGGATAATCGGGGCTACGAGCAGTACTTC. It encodes CASSPASDNRGYEQYF. The chain links TRBV3-1 to TRBJ2-7; tentative D call: TRBD2 (5 bases). V dropped 4 bases and J dropped 3 bases, with 19 bases sitting between them. The CDR3 spans 16 residues. Germline V gene sequence: CDR1 LGHDT, CDR2 YNNKEL (reference sequence).

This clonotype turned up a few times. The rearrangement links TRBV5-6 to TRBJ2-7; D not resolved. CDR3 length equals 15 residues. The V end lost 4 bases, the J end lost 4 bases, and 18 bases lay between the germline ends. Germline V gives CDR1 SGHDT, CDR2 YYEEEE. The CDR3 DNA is TGTGCCAGCAGCGGGTGGGGTAGGGCGCCGTACGAGCAGTACTTC. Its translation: CASSGWGRAPYEQYF.

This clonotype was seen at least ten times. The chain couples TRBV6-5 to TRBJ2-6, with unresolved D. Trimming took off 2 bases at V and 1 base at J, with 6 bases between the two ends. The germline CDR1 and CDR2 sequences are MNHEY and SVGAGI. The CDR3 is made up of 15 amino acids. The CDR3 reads CASSYTGSGANVLTF. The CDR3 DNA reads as TGTGCCAGCAGTTACACTGGGTCTGGGGCCAACGTCCTGACTTTC.

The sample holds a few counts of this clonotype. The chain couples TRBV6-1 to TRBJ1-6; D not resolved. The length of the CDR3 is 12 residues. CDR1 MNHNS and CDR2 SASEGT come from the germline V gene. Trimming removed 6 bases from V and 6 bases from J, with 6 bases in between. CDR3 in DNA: TGTGCCAGCAGCCGATTTAATTCACCCCTCCACTTT. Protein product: CASSRFNSPLHF.

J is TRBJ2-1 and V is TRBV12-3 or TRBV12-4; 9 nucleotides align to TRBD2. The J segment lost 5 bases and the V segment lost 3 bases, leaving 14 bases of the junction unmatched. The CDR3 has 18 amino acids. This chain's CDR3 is CASSFLSPRTSVDNEQFF. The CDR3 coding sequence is TGTGCCAGCAGTTTTCTATCTCCCAGGACTAGCGTCGACAATGAGCAGTTCTTC.

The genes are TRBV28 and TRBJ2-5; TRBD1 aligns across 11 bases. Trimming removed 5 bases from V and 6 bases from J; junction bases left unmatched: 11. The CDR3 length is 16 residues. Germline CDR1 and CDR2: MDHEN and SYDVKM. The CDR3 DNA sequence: TGTGCCAGCAGTCCCCTGGACAGGGGGCGCACAAAGACCCAGTACTTC. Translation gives CASSPLDRGRTKTQYF.

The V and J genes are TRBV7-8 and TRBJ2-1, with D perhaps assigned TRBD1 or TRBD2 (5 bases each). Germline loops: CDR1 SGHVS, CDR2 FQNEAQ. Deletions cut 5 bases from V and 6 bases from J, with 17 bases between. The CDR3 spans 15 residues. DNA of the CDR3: TGTGCCAGCAGCCTGAGGGGCCCTTCGGTCAATGAGCAGTTCTTC. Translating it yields CASSLRGPSVNEQFF.

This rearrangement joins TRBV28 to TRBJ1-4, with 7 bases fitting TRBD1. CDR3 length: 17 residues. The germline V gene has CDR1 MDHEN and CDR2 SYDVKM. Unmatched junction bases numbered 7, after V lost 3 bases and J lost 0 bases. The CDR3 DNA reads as TGTGCCAGCAGTTTGCCCCAGGGGGGGGCAACTAATGAAAAACTGTTTTTT. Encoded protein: CASSLPQGGATNEKLFF.

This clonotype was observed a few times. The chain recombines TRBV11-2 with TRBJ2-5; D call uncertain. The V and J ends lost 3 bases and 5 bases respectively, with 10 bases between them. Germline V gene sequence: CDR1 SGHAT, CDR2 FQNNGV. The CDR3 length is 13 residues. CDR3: CASSFVEDETQYF. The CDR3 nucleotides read TGTGCCAGCAGCTTTGTTGAAGATGAGACCCAGTACTTC.